What follows is one T cell receptor (beta chain) and its context. Its antigen remains unknown. The data originate from a study of response to subunit inactivated influenza vaccine. Whole-study findings and limits: Only a handful of new T cells, the authors suggested, are recruited with each seasonal influenza vaccination.

The CDR3 is 15 amino acids. Trimming took off 6 bases at V and 2 bases at J, with 14 bases between the two ends. In germline, CDR1 is SGHDT, CDR2 YYEEEE. TCRdb passed the RT-PCR reads through MiXCR, listing each CDR3 protein once. The data show about 540,000 distinct CDR3 sequences, under 30% seen once. These sequences were also reported in another study, on T cells expressing NK-cell markers. This second report adds: cDNA encoding TCR beta was synthesized via 5'RACE template switching incorporating UMIs. Sorted CD3+CD56+NKG2C+, CD3+CD56+NKG2C- and CD3+CD56-NKG2C+ T cells supplied TCR beta repertoires. Sorting was restricted to alpha-beta TCR T cells by an anti-gamma-delta TCR antibody in several experiments.

The sequence came from a man aged 45 to 65 who received an inactivated influenza vaccine. V usage is TRBV5-6 and J usage is TRBJ2-2, with D perhaps matching TRBD1 (6 bases). Sequencing used CD4+ T cells sorted from PBMCs, obtained approximately 13 days after vaccination. This chain's CDR3 is CASNPWTVNTGELFF. DNA for the CDR3: TGTGCCAGCAACCCATGGACAGTAAACACCGGGGAGCTGTTTTTT. The complete variable domain, with remaining parts taken from reference TRBV5-6 and TRBJ2-2, reads DAGVTQSPTHLIKTRGQQVTLRCSPKSGHDTVSWYQQALGQGPQFIFQYYEEEERQRGNFPDRFSGHQFPNYSSELNVNALLLGDSALYLCASNPWTVNTGELFFGEGSRLTVL.